This TCR beta chain appears in the sequencing data of a study of blood T cells in healthy people across ages. Primers used in a second PCR of about 6 to 11 cycles were a sample-barcoded 5' primer and a J-beta primer mix. A single record per CDR3 protein comes from TCRdb applying MiXCR to the 5' RACE reads. The data hold about 800,000 distinct CDR3 sequences, with approximately 25% observed a single time. The CDR3 is 13 amino acids. V lost 2 bases and J lost 6, with 11 bases in between. The germline V gene encodes CDR1 SGHAT and CDR2 FQNNGV. This clonotype was detected only a few times. These same records also appear under a second study, on T cells of mothers and their children.

Sequences were obtained from blood. The receptor was isolated from a boy younger than 18 in good health. The genes are TRBV11-2 and TRBJ2-7; no definite D call. The CDR3, as DNA: TGTGCCAGCAGCTTAATCCGAGTAGGCGAGCAGTACTTC. It specifies CASSLIRVGEQYF.